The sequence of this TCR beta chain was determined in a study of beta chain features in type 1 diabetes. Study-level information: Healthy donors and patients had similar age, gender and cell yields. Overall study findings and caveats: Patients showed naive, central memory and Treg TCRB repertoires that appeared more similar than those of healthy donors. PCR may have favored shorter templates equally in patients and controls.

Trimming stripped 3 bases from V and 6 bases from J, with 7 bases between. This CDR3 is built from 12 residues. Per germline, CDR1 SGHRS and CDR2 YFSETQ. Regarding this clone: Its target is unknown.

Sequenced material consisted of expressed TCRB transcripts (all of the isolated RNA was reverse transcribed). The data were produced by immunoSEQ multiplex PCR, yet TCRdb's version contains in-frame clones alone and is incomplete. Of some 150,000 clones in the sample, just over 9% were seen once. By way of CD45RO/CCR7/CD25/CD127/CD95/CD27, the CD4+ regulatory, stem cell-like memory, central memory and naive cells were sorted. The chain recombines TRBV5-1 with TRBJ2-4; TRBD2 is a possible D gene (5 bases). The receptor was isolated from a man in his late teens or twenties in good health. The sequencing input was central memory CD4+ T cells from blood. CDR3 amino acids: CASSYEGNIQYF. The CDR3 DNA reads TGCGCCAGCAGCTATGAGGGAAACATTCAGTACTTC. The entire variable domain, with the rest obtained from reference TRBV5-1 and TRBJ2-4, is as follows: KAGVTQTPRYLIKTRGQQVTLSCSPISGHRSVSWYQQTPGQGLQFLFEYFSETQRNKGNFPGRFSGRQFSNSRSEMNVSTLELGDSALYLCASSYEGNIQYFGAGTRLSVL.